Below, 9 T cell receptor beta chains from the same sample are listed, as sequenced in a study of blood T cell repertoires in COVID-19. Sequencing used immunoSEQ multiplex PCR; TCRdb keeps in-frame clones, though not all of them. The data contain approximately 200,000 clones, around 80% of them singletons. The sequencing input was peripheral blood. The receptors derive from a human donor in a cohort sampled during active COVID-19.

The chain links TRBV7-6 to TRBJ2-1; D perhaps matches TRBD1 (5 bases). There are 16 residues in the CDR3. Between the trimmed V and J ends, which lost 1 base and 4 bases, there was a span of 14 bases. Germline values: CDR1 SGHVS, CDR2 FNYEAQ. CDR3 loop: CASSLGSGNYYNEQFF. The CDR3 nucleotides are TGTGCCAGCAGCTTAGGGTCAGGGAACTATTACAATGAGCAGTTCTTC. Complete variable domain (other parts from reference TRBV7-6 and TRBJ2-1): GAGVSQSPRYKVTKRGQDVALRCDPISGHVSLYWYRQALGQGPEFLTYFNYEAQQDKSGLPNDRFSAERPEGSISTLTIQRTEQRDSAMYRCASSLGSGNYYNEQFFGPGTRLTVL.

This clone was counted a single time. The rearrangement links TRBV5-4 to TRBJ1-2, with D perhaps TRBD1 (5 bases). V was pared by 4 bases and J by 2 bases, with 9 bases between. The CDR3 sequence is 13 residues long. CDR1 SGHNT and CDR2 YYREEE come from the germline V gene (reference sequence). CDR3: CASSIDSNYGYTF. DNA of the CDR3: TGTGCCAGCAGCATCGACAGCAACTATGGCTACACCTTC.

Only a few counts were recorded for this clone. This sequence joins TRBV6-4 and TRBJ1-1; tentative D call: TRBD1 (5 bases). CDR3 length: 13 residues. V was clipped by 5 bases and J by 4 bases, with 11 bases between them. Germline-derived CDR1 and CDR2 are MRHNA and SNTAGT. The CDR3 DNA reads as TGTGCCAGCAGTCAGGGTAGGGGCACTGAAGCTTTCTTT. Translated, it gives CASSQGRGTEAFF.

V is TRBV21-1 and J is TRBJ2-5; the table calls TRBD2, which could not be checked here. TRBV21-1 is a known pseudogene. The CDR3 covers 16 residues. The CDR3 spells CASSKGGAVGQETQYF. The DNA for the CDR3 is TGTGCCAGCAGCAAAGGTGGAGCCGTGGGCCAAGAGACCCAGTACTTC.

This chain joins TRBV29-1 and TRBJ1-2; the D is unclear. V dropped 5 bases and J dropped 1 base, with 8 bases sitting between them. From germline, CDR1 is SQVTM and CDR2 ANQGSEA. There are 12 residues in the CDR3. The CDR3 here is CSVNAGNYGYTF. In DNA form, the CDR3 reads TGCAGCGTTAACGCCGGTAACTATGGCTACACCTTC.

The chain combines TRBV6-5 with TRBJ2-3; TRBD2 aligns across 13 bases. The CDR3 consists of 16 residues. The V segment lost 2 bases and the J segment 9 bases; nucleotides outside the gene matches: 8. Per the germline V gene, CDR1 is MNHEY and CDR2 is SVGAGI. Here the CDR3 DNA reads TGTGCCAGCAGTTACGAGGGACTAGCGGGACCCAGGACGCAGTATTTT. Amino acids: CASSYEGLAGPRTQYF.

The rearrangement joins TRBV10-3 to TRBJ2-5; 10 nucleotides agree with TRBD1. The CDR3 spans 16 residues. The germline gives CDR1 ENHRY, CDR2 SYGVKD. V lost 4 bases to trimming and J lost 6 bases; unmatched junction nucleotides: 11. CDR3: CAISVNGPDRGKTQYF. The CDR3 nucleotides read TGTGCCATCAGTGTCAATGGCCCGGACAGGGGGAAGACCCAGTACTTC.

The chain joins TRBV27 to TRBJ2-3; 7 bases map to TRBD2. The CDR3 spans 15 residues. Germline CDR1 is MNHEY and CDR2 is SMNVEV (reference sequence). V was pared by 6 bases and J by 6 bases, with 12 bases of the junction left unmatched. The CDR3, as DNA: TGTGCCAGCAGGCCTTGGAAGGAGCGGGACGATACGCAGTATTTT. Translation: CASRPWKERDDTQYF.

This chain connects TRBV4-3 to TRBJ1-4; 10 bases agree with TRBD1. Germline V gene lookup returns CDR1 LGHNA and CDR2 YSLEER. Trimming cost V 2 bases and J 6 bases; bases outside gene matches: 3. The CDR3 consists of 15 residues. The CDR3 here is CASSQRGTGDEKLFF. CDR3 coding DNA: TGCGCCAGCAGCCAACGAGGGACAGGGGATGAAAAACTGTTTTTT.